The next 28 T cell receptor beta chains were all read from a single sample in a study of T cell repertoires in cytomegalovirus infection. The antigens of these receptors remain unknown. TCRdb re-called the reads with MiXCR, one entry per CDR3 protein. The sample has about 220,000 distinct CDR3 sequences, around 40% seen once. The sample was CD8+ T cells from cultured PBMCs, taken from culture after CMV antigen stimulation. The origin of the receptors is a human donor in good health (CMV status not recorded). Some clones in this sample may be carry-over from other donors' samples.

The gene calls are TRBV24-1 and TRBJ2-1, with 10 bases lining up with TRBD2. This CDR3 region has 17 residues. Germline-derived CDR1 and CDR2 are KGHDR and SFDVKD. Trimming took 3 bases from V and 2 from J; bases not matched to a gene: 6. CDR3 sequence (DNA): TGTGCCACCAGTGATCAACCAGGGACTAGCGCCTACAATGAGCAGTTCTTC. Its translation: CATSDQPGTSAYNEQFF.

This clonotype occurred a few times. The chain uses TRBV7-8 and TRBJ2-7; D ambiguous. CDR1 SGHVS and CDR2 FQNEAQ come from the germline V gene. The CDR3 runs 15 residues. The V end was cut by 4 bases, the J end by 3 bases, with 16 bases between. CDR3 loop: CASSSHYGDYYEQYF. The CDR3 coding sequence is TGTGCCAGCAGCTCACACTACGGAGATTACTACGAGCAGTACTTC.

The V and J genes are TRBV6-5 and TRBJ1-2; 7 bases fit TRBD1. The trim removed 11 bases at V and 5 bases at J, leaving 8 bases unmatched. This CDR3 has 12 amino acids. CDR1 and CDR2 (germline): MNHEY, SVGAGI. The CDR3 loop is CAGVRGRYGYTF. The CDR3 nucleotides read TGTGCCGGCGTCAGGGGGAGGTATGGCTACACCTTC.

A few counts support this clonotype. The chain uses TRBV7-3 and TRBJ1-1; D gene unclear. The germline gives CDR1 SGHTA, CDR2 FQGTGA. This CDR3 is built from 16 residues. Trimming pared 2 bases from V and 0 bases from J, leaving 13 bases between. The CDR3 bases are TGTGCCAGCAGCTTAGGTTCTGCTTCCATGAACACTGAAGCTTTCTTT. It encodes CASSLGSASMNTEAFF.

The rearrangement joins TRBV5-4 to TRBJ2-5; TRBD2 aligns across 7 bases. CDR3 size: 15 residues. V lost 2 bases to trimming and J lost 2 bases; unmatched junction nucleotides: 6. Germline assignment: CDR1 SGHNT and CDR2 YYREEE (reference sequence). The CDR3 sequence: CASSFGRGIQETQYF. CDR3 sequence (DNA): TGTGCCAGCAGCTTTGGGCGGGGGATTCAAGAGACCCAGTACTTC.

This rearrangement joins TRBV27 to TRBJ1-5; a weak D match, TRBD1 (6 bases). CDR3 length: 15 residues. V lost 2 bases and J 4 bases, leaving 12 bases between the germline ends. Germline V gene data show CDR1 as MNHEY and CDR2 as SMNVEV (reference sequence). The CDR3 sequence: CASSLVTGKNQPQHF. The CDR3 nucleotides read TGTGCCAGCAGTTTAGTGACAGGAAAAAATCAGCCCCAGCATTTT.

This clonotype has just a few counts. The chain combines TRBV28 with TRBJ2-1, with 7 bases identical to TRBD2. Germline CDR1 MDHEN, CDR2 SYDVKM. With 6 bases clipped from V and 5 bases from J, the junction kept 13 bases outside the gene matches. This CDR3 has 16 amino acids. The CDR3 nucleotides read TGTGCCAGCAGGACCTCAGCGGGAAGTAGAGACAATGAGCAGTTCTTC. Translation gives CASRTSAGSRDNEQFF.

In its sample, this clonotype was seen many times. The rearrangement joins TRBV7-6 to TRBJ2-7; 12 positions match TRBD1. After removal of 2 bases from V and 2 bases from J, the junction contained 19 bases not matched to a gene. This CDR3 contains 21 residues. Per germline, CDR1 SGHVS and CDR2 FNYEAQ. The CDR3 loop is CASSLKDGDRGQAGAPYEQYF. CDR3 nucleotide sequence: TGTGCCAGCAGCTTAAAGGATGGGGACAGGGGGCAAGCGGGAGCCCCCTACGAGCAGTACTTC.

This clonotype was counted at least ten times. The genes are TRBV7-2 and TRBJ2-7, with D perhaps matching TRBD1 or TRBD2 (5 bases each). V lost 6 bases and J lost 3, with 12 bases in between. Germline V gene sequence: CDR1 SGHTA, CDR2 FQGNSA. The CDR3 extends over 13 amino acids. The CDR3 region has the DNA TGTGCCAGCAGTAGGGACCCGCACTACGAGCAGTACTTC. Translating gives CASSRDPHYEQYF.

The rearrangement joins TRBV15 to TRBJ1-3, with D maybe TRBD1 (6 bases). CDR3 length: 18 amino acids. CDR1 and CDR2 from the germline V gene are LNHNV and YYDKDF (reference sequence). The V and J ends lost 0 bases and 0 bases respectively, with 15 bases between them. DNA of the CDR3: TGTGCCACCAGCAGAGAATTCGGGGGCGTTAACTCTGGAAACACCATATATTTT. Amino acids: CATSREFGGVNSGNTIYF.

This clonotype was recorded many times. The J gene is TRBJ1-2, the V gene TRBV7-2; D may be TRBD1 (5 bases). CDR1 SGHTA and CDR2 FQGNSA come from the germline V gene. There are 16 residues in the CDR3. V lost 4 bases to trimming and J lost 8 bases, with 23 bases between them. This CDR3 is CASSSRTGVESRGYTF. CDR3 DNA sequence: TGTGCCAGCAGCTCCCGGACGGGGGTGGAAAGTAGGGGCTACACCTTC.

The chain couples TRBV7-3 to TRBJ2-2; 10 bases map to TRBD2. The J segment lost 0 bases and the V segment lost 3 bases, leaving 4 bases of the junction unmatched. The CDR3 consists of 17 residues. Germline CDR1 is SGHTA and CDR2 is FQGTGA. CDR3 amino acids: CASSFPLAGANTGELFF. The CDR3 bases are TGTGCCAGCAGCTTCCCCCTAGCGGGAGCGAACACCGGGGAGCTGTTTTTT.

The sample holds a few counts of this clonotype. V usage is TRBV12-3 or TRBV12-4 and J usage is TRBJ2-7; tentatively, D is TRBD1 (6 bases). V lost 4 bases, J lost 5 bases, and 18 bases lay in between. This CDR3 is built from 15 residues. CDR3 in DNA: TGTGCCAGCAGTTCTTCAAACAGGGAGCCGAACGAGCAGTACTTC. Amino acid sequence: CASSSSNREPNEQYF.

CDR3 sequence reads: CASSLITGTGVTEAFF. CDR3 sequence (DNA): TGTGCCAGTAGTCTTATTACCGGGACAGGGGTTACTGAAGCTTTCTTT. The genes are TRBV19 and TRBJ1-1; 10 positions match TRBD1. CDR3 length: 16 residues. Looked up from germline, CDR1 is LNHDA and CDR2 is SQIVND (reference sequence). V was pared by 5 bases and J by 5 bases, with 11 bases of the junction left unmatched. Variable domain in full (rest from reference TRBV19 and TRBJ1-1): DGGITQSPKYLFRKEGQNVTLSCEQNLNHDAMYWYRQDPGQGLRLIYYSQIVNDFQKGDIAEGYSVSREKKESFPLTVTSAQKNPTAFYLCASSLITGTGVTEAFFGQGTRLTVV.

This clonotype was seen a few times. J is TRBJ2-5 and V is TRBV9; D may be TRBD1 (6 bases). CDR1 is SGDLS and CDR2 is YYNGEE in the germline V gene. The CDR3 extends over 14 amino acids. V lost 3 bases and J 1 base, leaving 10 bases between the germline ends. The CDR3 bases are TGTGCCAGCAGCGCCACAGGGACCCAAGAGACCCAGTACTTC. Translated, it gives CASSATGTQETQYF. Together with reference TRBV9 and TRBJ2-5, the CDR3 gives the full variable domain: DSGVTQTPKHLITATGQRVTLRCSPRSGDLSVYWYQQSLDQGLQFLIQYYNGEERAKGNILERFSAQQFPDLHSELNLSSLELGDSALYFCASSATGTQETQYFGPGTRLLVL.

This clonotype was seen more than once but under ten times. The V gene is TRBV7-3, the J gene TRBJ2-7; D perhaps matches TRBD2 (5 bases). Deletions cut 6 bases from V and 0 bases from J, with 21 bases between. Germline V gene sequence: CDR1 SGHTA, CDR2 FQGTGA. This CDR3 has 17 residues. CDR3 sequence reads: CASSPRREGASSYEQYF. In DNA form, the CDR3 reads TGTGCCAGCAGTCCTCGACGAGAGGGCGCGAGCTCCTACGAGCAGTACTTC.

CDR3 residues: CASSTQGPKNIQYF. Here the CDR3 DNA reads TGTGCCAGCAGTACCCAGGGACCCAAAAACATTCAGTACTTC. V gene TRBV7-8 combines with J gene TRBJ2-4, with D perhaps TRBD1 or TRBD2 (5 bases each). There are 14 residues in the CDR3. Trimming stripped 6 bases from V and 2 bases from J, with 11 bases between. Germline V CDR1 and CDR2: SGHVS, FQNEAQ.

The CDR3, as DNA: TGTGCCAGCAGCTTCGGGACTCCCGGCTATGGCTACACCTTC. Translating gives CASSFGTPGYGYTF. This chain uses TRBV12-3 or TRBV12-4 with TRBJ1-2, with a possible D match to TRBD1 (5 bases). There are 14 residues in the CDR3. The V and J ends lost 6 bases and 4 bases respectively, with 15 bases between them.

V is TRBV28 and J is TRBJ2-7; 8 nucleotides align to TRBD2. Germline V gene lookup returns CDR1 MDHEN and CDR2 SYDVKM. With 3 bases clipped from V and 1 base from J, the junction kept 8 bases outside the gene matches. The CDR3 consists of 16 residues. The CDR3 DNA reads TGTGCCAGCAGTTTTGGTCTAGCGGGTTTGTCCTACGAGCAGTACTTC. It translates to CASSFGLAGLSYEQYF.

This chain links TRBV7-6 with TRBJ2-3; D is uncertain. Trimming took off 5 bases at V and 0 bases at J, with 18 bases between the two ends. Germline-derived CDR1 and CDR2 are SGHVS and FNYEAQ. This CDR3 spans 17 amino acids. CDR3 coding DNA: TGTGCCAGCAGCCCGAAGGCTCTTGGGCTGAGCACAGATACGCAGTATTTT. Translated, it gives CASSPKALGLSTDTQYF.

This clonotype has only a few counts. CDR3 in DNA: TGTGCCAGTAGTACCCCCGGCAGGGCCGGTCAAGAGACCCAGTACTTC. This gives the protein CASSTPGRAGQETQYF. The gene calls are TRBV19 and TRBJ2-5; possible D gene TRBD1, 5 bases. The CDR3 has 16 amino acids. Germline CDR1 LNHDA, CDR2 SQIVND (reference sequence). Trimming removed 4 bases at V and 2 bases at J, with 17 bases between.

This chain uses TRBV12-3 or TRBV12-4 with TRBJ2-4; 7 bases agree with TRBD1. The J segment lost 5 bases and the V segment lost 5 bases, leaving 6 bases of the junction unmatched. This CDR3 contains 14 residues. The CDR3 region is CASSPRDSQNIQYF. In nucleotides, the CDR3 is TGTGCCAGCAGTCCCCGGGACAGCCAAAACATTCAGTACTTC.

This chain links TRBV5-4 with TRBJ2-1, with 12 bases that match TRBD2. Germline CDR1 SGHNT, CDR2 YYREEE (reference sequence). The V segment lost 4 bases and the J segment 8 bases; nucleotides outside the gene matches: 13. The CDR3 sequence is 17 residues long. The CDR3 loop reads CASSTGLAGPLLDEQFF. The CDR3 DNA sequence: TGTGCCAGCAGCACTGGACTAGCGGGACCCTTGTTGGATGAGCAGTTCTTC.

This chain uses TRBV13 with TRBJ2-1; D is perhaps TRBD2 (7 bases). The germline V gene encodes CDR1 PRHDT and CDR2 FYEKMQ (reference sequence). Between the trimmed V and J ends, which lost 5 bases and 6 bases, there was a span of 20 bases. CDR3 length: 16 residues. Written as DNA, the CDR3 is TGTGCCAGCAGCCGGGCGGGGGCGCAAATTTTCAATGAGCAGTTCTTC. It specifies CASSRAGAQIFNEQFF.

The rearrangement links TRBV13 to TRBJ1-1; D gene ambiguous. CDR3 size: 15 residues. Looked up from germline, CDR1 is PRHDT and CDR2 is FYEKMQ (reference sequence). V lost 4 bases to trimming and J lost 6 bases, with 18 bases between them. This CDR3 is CASSYGTAPRAEAFF. CDR3 nucleotide sequence: TGTGCCAGCAGCTATGGTACGGCCCCGAGGGCTGAAGCTTTCTTT.

The rearrangement uses TRBV5-4 and TRBJ2-5; TRBD2 matches at 8 bases. This CDR3 has 15 amino acids. The V gene's germline CDR1 is SGHNT and CDR2 YYREEE (reference sequence). V dropped 3 bases and J dropped 2; count of bases not matched to a gene: 6. CDR3 amino acids: CASSWRREVQETQYF. Here the CDR3 DNA reads TGTGCCAGCAGCTGGAGGCGGGAGGTACAAGAGACCCAGTACTTC.

This clonotype was found once. V usage is TRBV29-1 and J usage is TRBJ2-3, with 7 bases identical to TRBD2. J lost 6 bases, V lost 0 bases, and 3 bases had no gene match. The CDR3 consists of 13 residues. In germline, CDR1 is SQVTM, CDR2 ANQGSEA. The CDR3 region has the DNA TGCAGCGTTGAAGACGGGGGGAATGATACGCAGTATTTT. Its translation: CSVEDGGNDTQYF.

As for this clonotype: An end of the junction does not agree with germline; a read error may underlie this. This chain links TRBV27 with TRBJ1-2, with D possibly TRBD1 on 6 matching bases. CDR1 is MNHEY, CDR2 SMNVEV, per germline (reference sequence). The CDR3 covers 15 residues. The CDR3: CASCSNQGHNYGYTF. CDR3 nucleotide sequence: TGTGCTAGCTGTTCTAATCAGGGGCATAACTATGGCTACACGTTC.